Below are 32 T cell receptor beta chains sequenced from a single sample in a study of T cells in Graves' hyperthyroidism and ophthalmopathy. TCR beta CDR3 region amplification was performed from RNA transcripts. The HTBI set primed first-round TCR CDR3 RT-PCR. In TCRdb, the multiplex PCR reads were re-called with MiXCR into one record per CDR3 protein. This table has a few hundred thousand distinct CDR3 sequences, 20% to 25% appearing once. Material: blood. The receptors come from a man over 45 with Graves' hyperthyroidism.

This clonotype was detected only a few times. This CDR3 reads CASSYVTDDQPQHF. CDR3 nucleotide sequence: TGTGCCAGCAGTTACGTGACAGACGATCAGCCCCAGCATTTT. The gene calls are TRBV6-2 or TRBV6-3 and TRBJ1-5; tentatively, D is TRBD1 (5 bases). Germline lookup yields CDR1 MNHEY and CDR2 SVGEGT. The CDR3 sequence is 14 residues long. Trimming shortened V by 2 bases and J by 5 bases, and 10 bases separated the two germline ends.

The J gene is TRBJ1-1, the V gene TRBV3-1, with D hard to call. Germline CDR1 reads LGHDT; CDR2 reads YNNKEL (reference sequence). V lost 0 bases and J 4 bases, leaving 6 bases between the germline ends. This CDR3 comprises 13 residues. CDR3 protein: CASSQDLLTEAFF. The CDR3 DNA is TGTGCCAGCAGCCAAGATCTTCTCACTGAAGCTTTCTTT.

This clonotype appeared many times. The chain couples TRBV7-3 to TRBJ1-2, with TRBD1 identical over 10 bases. This CDR3 contains 13 residues. The ends lost 3 bases at V and 6 bases at J; junction bases unmatched: 1. The germline gives CDR1 SGHTA, CDR2 FQGTGA. The CDR3 sequence: CASSFGTGDGYTF. DNA of the CDR3: TGTGCCAGCAGCTTTGGGACAGGGGATGGCTACACCTTC.

This clonotype was observed a few times. This chain links TRBV12-3 or TRBV12-4 with TRBJ1-2; D uncertain. The CDR3 totals 14 residues. The V end was cut by 5 bases, the J end by 8 bases, with 18 bases between. CDR3 protein: CASSKGRRGEGYTF. For the CDR3, the DNA is TGTGCCAGCAGTAAAGGGCGACGGGGAGAAGGCTACACCTTC.

V gene TRBV13 combines with J gene TRBJ2-2, with D tentatively TRBD1 (5 bases). V was trimmed by 5 bases and J by 4 bases, leaving 17 bases between them. The CDR3 is made up of 16 amino acids. Germline V gene lookup returns CDR1 PRHDT and CDR2 FYEKMQ (reference sequence). The CDR3 is CASSASGSFGTGELFF. The CDR3 region has the DNA TGTGCCAGCAGCGCCTCAGGGTCTTTTGGCACCGGGGAGCTGTTTTTT.

In this sample, this clonotype turned up many times. This chain links TRBV3-1 with TRBJ2-1, with no clear D. The CDR3 is made up of 13 amino acids. The germline V and J ends were trimmed by 0 bases and 4 bases, with 4 bases remaining between them. CDR1 is LGHDT and CDR2 is YNNKEL in the germline V gene (reference sequence). The CDR3 region has the DNA TGTGCCAGCAGCCAAGATTGGTACAATGAGCAGTTCTTC. Translation: CASSQDWYNEQFF.

This clonotype turned up a few times. The chain employs TRBV7-9 and TRBJ2-3; a weak D match, TRBD1 (7 bases). The CDR3 is 14 residues long. Trimming cost V 3 bases and J 8 bases, with 15 bases left between them. Germline-derived CDR1 and CDR2 are SEHNR and FQNEAQ (reference sequence). The CDR3: CASSLEGSGGTQYF. The CDR3 nucleotides are TGTGCCAGCAGCTTGGAGGGATCAGGGGGTACGCAGTATTTT.

As to this clonotype: With a much larger clone just one base away, this may be a read error. V gene TRBV2 combines with J gene TRBJ2-3, with a weak D call TRBD1 (6 bases). With 2 bases removed from V and 2 bases from J, the gap between germline ends came to 14 bases. In germline, CDR1 is SNHLY, CDR2 FYNNEI. The CDR3 loop spans 16 amino acids. The CDR3 here is CASSEQGPEITDTQYF. CDR3 nucleotides: TGTGCCAGCAGTGAACAGGGGCCAGAGATCACAGATACGCAGTATTTT.

V gene TRBV6-1 combines with J gene TRBJ1-2; D gene ambiguous. Germline CDR1 is MNHNS and CDR2 is SASEGT. Trimming shortened V by 0 bases and J by 9 bases, and 8 bases separated the two germline ends. This CDR3 is 12 amino acids long. DNA for the CDR3: TGTGCCAGCAGTGAAGCGCGGGTGAGCTACACCTTC. It codes for CASSEARVSYTF.

V and J are TRBV6-1 and TRBJ2-7; TRBD2 agrees at 11 bases. The CDR3 is made up of 16 amino acids. Germline V gene sequence: CDR1 MNHNS, CDR2 SASEGT. After removal of 4 bases from V and 6 bases from J, the junction contained 11 bases not matched to a gene. This chain's CDR3 is CASSGLTSGSTSEQYF. The CDR3 nucleotides read TGTGCCAGCAGTGGACTCACTAGCGGGAGTACCAGCGAGCAGTACTTC.

The V call is TRBV7-9, the J call TRBJ1-1, with 9 positions matching TRBD1. The CDR3 contains 15 residues. The germline gives CDR1 SEHNR, CDR2 FQNEAQ (reference sequence). J lost 6 bases, V lost 2 bases, and 7 bases had no gene match. CDR3 loop: CASSLSTGGSPEAFF. CDR3 nucleotides: TGTGCCAGCAGCTTAAGTACAGGGGGCTCGCCTGAAGCTTTCTTT. Variable domain in full (rest from reference TRBV7-9 and TRBJ1-1): DTGVSQNPRHKITKRGQNVTFRCDPISEHNRLYWYRQTLGQGPEFLTYFQNEAQLEKSRLLSDRFSAERPKGSFSTLEIQRTEQGDSAMYLCASSLSTGGSPEAFFGQGTRLTVV.

This clonotype showed up many times. V usage is TRBV12-3 or TRBV12-4 and J usage is TRBJ2-7; 7 bases agree with TRBD2. CDR3 length: 16 residues. J lost 0 bases, V lost 5 bases, and 10 bases had no gene match. The CDR3 DNA is TGTGCCAGCAGTCGCCATAGCGGGTCGCTCTCCTACGAGCAGTACTTC. Its translation: CASSRHSGSLSYEQYF.

J is TRBJ2-1 and V is TRBV30; 8 bases fit TRBD2. Germline V gene data show CDR1 as GTSNPN and CDR2 as SVGIG (reference sequence). V shed 3 bases and J 14 bases; nucleotides not matched to a gene: 15. The CDR3 is 14 amino acids. The CDR3 here is CAWRPIAGPARKFF. CDR3 nucleotide sequence: TGTGCCTGGAGGCCCATAGCGGGACCTGCGAGGAAGTTCTTC. Based on the CDR3 plus reference TRBV30 and TRBJ2-1, the full variable domain is SQTIHQWPATLVQPVGSPLSLECTVEGTSNPNLYWYRQAAGRGLQLLFYSVGIGQISSEVPQNLSASRPQDRQFILSSKKLLLSDSGFYLCAWRPIAGPARKFFGPGTRLTVL.

J is TRBJ1-5 and V is TRBV20-1; D possibly corresponds to TRBD1 (6 bases). V was pared by 3 bases and J by 6 bases, with 12 bases between. Germline V CDR1 and CDR2: DFQATT, SNEGSKA (reference sequence). The CDR3 length is 13 residues. CDR3 DNA: TGCAGTGCTAGGACGGGGGCTGGTCAGCCCCAGCATTTT. Amino acids: CSARTGAGQPQHF.

This clonotype was observed at least ten times. CDR3 loop: CASSLTSGNSNEQFF. CDR3 in DNA: TGTGCCAGCAGCTTGACTAGCGGGAATTCAAATGAGCAGTTCTTC. The chain is built from TRBV7-9 and TRBJ2-1; 11 bases align to TRBD2. V dropped 3 bases and J dropped 7; count of bases not matched to a gene: 5. Germline V lookup: CDR1 SEHNR, CDR2 FQNEAQ (reference sequence). This CDR3 comprises 15 residues.

The V gene is TRBV18, the J gene TRBJ2-5; 11 positions match TRBD1. J lost 5 bases, V lost 6 bases, and 5 bases had no gene match. The CDR3 totals 14 residues. Germline assignment: CDR1 KGHSH and CDR2 LQKENI. The DNA of the CDR3 is TGTGCCAGCTCGCGGACAGGGGGCGCGGAGACCCAGTACTTC. This sequence encodes CASSRTGGAETQYF. Together with reference TRBV18 and TRBJ2-5, the CDR3 gives the full variable domain: NAGVMQNPRHLVRRRGQEARLRCSPMKGHSHVYWYRQLPEEGLKFMVYLQKENIIDESGMPKERFSAEFPKEGPSILRIQQVVRGDSAAYFCASSRTGGAETQYFGPGTRLLVL.

In its sample, this clonotype was seen many times. The chain carries TRBV29-1 and TRBJ1-1; a weak D match, TRBD1 (5 bases). V was shortened by 6 bases and J by 3 bases, with 11 bases between the two germline ends. This CDR3 is 12 amino acids long. Per germline, CDR1 SQVTM and CDR2 ANQGSEA. In DNA form, the CDR3 reads TGCAGCGTCAGGGCCTGGGACACTGAAGCTTTCTTT. Residues: CSVRAWDTEAFF.

This clonotype was counted only a few times. This sequence joins TRBV19 and TRBJ2-7; 13 bases align to TRBD2. J gave up 3 bases and V 5 bases, and 16 bases lay outside the gene matches. This CDR3 comprises 19 residues. Germline V gives CDR1 LNHDA, CDR2 SQIVND (reference sequence). This chain's CDR3 is CASSRRIPGLAGSFYEQYF. The CDR3 nucleotides read TGTGCCAGTAGTCGCCGGATCCCGGGACTAGCGGGGAGCTTCTACGAGCAGTACTTC.

This clonotype was counted only a few times. The rearrangement uses TRBV20-1 and TRBJ1-3, with D possibly matching TRBD1 (5 bases). The CDR3 covers 16 residues. Between the trimmed V and J ends, which lost 4 bases and 4 bases, there was a span of 20 bases. CDR1 is DFQATT, CDR2 SNEGSKA, per germline (reference sequence). The CDR3 region is CSATGESPVDGNTIYF. CDR3 bases: TGCAGTGCTACGGGGGAGAGCCCCGTAGACGGAAACACCATATATTTT.

This clonotype was recorded a few times. Possible read error: a much larger clone is one base away. The chain links TRBV3-1 to TRBJ1-5; D gene uncertain. Trimming took 4 bases from V and 0 from J, leaving 7 bases between them. In germline, CDR1 is LGHDT, CDR2 YNNKEL (reference sequence). The CDR3 has 14 residues. The CDR3 sequence is CASSPWDSNQPQHF. CDR3 coding DNA: TGTGCCAGCAGCCCCTGGGATAGCAATCAGCCCCAGCATTTT.

This chain uses TRBV3-1 with TRBJ2-1; unclear D gene. Germline CDR1 reads LGHDT; CDR2 reads YNNKEL (reference sequence). V was clipped by 3 bases and J by 10 bases, with 10 bases between them. CDR3 length: 12 amino acids. The CDR3 coding sequence is TGTGCCAGCAGCCATCATCAGCGCGAGCAGTTCTTC. Translation gives CASSHHQREQFF.

The CDR3 DNA follows: TGTGCCATTTCACAGGGACTAGGTACAGCTTTCTTT. It is translated as CAISQGLGTAFF. The chain links TRBV12-3 or TRBV12-4 to TRBJ1-1, with a weak D call TRBD1 (6 bases). Trimming removed 10 bases from V and 10 bases from J, with 19 bases in between. This CDR3 has 12 residues.

The rearrangement links TRBV14 to TRBJ2-3, with D perhaps matching TRBD2 (5 bases). The germline V and J ends were trimmed by 2 bases and 0 bases, with 15 bases remaining between them. The germline V gene has CDR1 SGHDN and CDR2 FVKESK. The CDR3 runs 17 residues. CDR3 region: CASSQLAGISSTDTQYF. CDR3 bases: TGTGCCAGCAGCCAACTCGCCGGGATATCTAGCACAGATACGCAGTATTTT.

V and J are TRBV5-6 and TRBJ2-1; 7 bases line up with TRBD2. Germline CDR1 SGHDT, CDR2 YYEEEE. The CDR3 is made up of 15 amino acids. Germline trimming cut 5 bases from V and 0 bases from J; bases unmatched to any gene: 5. The CDR3 spells CASRLAASSYNEQFF. In nucleotides, the CDR3 is TGTGCCAGCAGGCTAGCGGCAAGCTCCTACAATGAGCAGTTCTTC.

The sample holds a few counts of this clonotype. The genes are TRBV28 and TRBJ1-5; D perhaps matches TRBD1 (5 bases). V shed 1 base and J shed 6 bases, with 10 bases lying between them. The CDR3 covers 14 residues. Germline CDR1 reads MDHEN; CDR2 reads SYDVKM. In DNA form, the CDR3 reads TGTGCCAGCAGTTTATTGGGGGAGGGTCAGCCCCAGCATTTT. It specifies CASSLLGEGQPQHF. Variable domain in full (rest from reference TRBV28 and TRBJ1-5): DVKVTQSSRYLVKRTGEKVFLECVQDMDHENMFWYRQDPGLGLRLIYFSYDVKMKEKGDIPEGYSVSREKKERFSLILESASTNQTSMYLCASSLLGEGQPQHFGDGTRLSIL.

V usage is TRBV5-1 and J usage is TRBJ1-1; D is unclear. Trimming took off 4 bases at V and 0 bases at J, with 10 bases between the two ends. Per germline, CDR1 SGHRS and CDR2 YFSETQ. The CDR3 length is 14 residues. CDR3 in amino acids: CASSPDNMNTEAFF. The CDR3 nucleotides read TGCGCCAGCAGCCCCGACAACATGAACACTGAAGCTTTCTTT.

Many counts were recorded for this clonotype. This chain links TRBV11-2 with TRBJ2-5; weak D call: TRBD2 (5 bases). The CDR3 totals 12 residues. V dropped 5 bases and J dropped 5 bases, with 9 bases sitting between them. The germline V gene has CDR1 SGHAT and CDR2 FQNNGV. CDR3 loop: CASSLRVETQYF. The CDR3 bases are TGTGCCAGCAGCCTGAGGGTTGAGACCCAGTACTTC.

This clonotype came up many times. This rearrangement joins TRBV5-1 to TRBJ2-1, with TRBD2 matching 8 bases. J lost 1 base, V lost 3 bases, and 12 bases had no gene match. This CDR3 has 18 amino acids. Germline values: CDR1 SGHRS, CDR2 YFSETQ. The CDR3: CASSSRGGSGSSYNEQFF. CDR3 nucleotides: TGCGCCAGCAGCTCCCGAGGGGGGAGCGGGAGTTCCTACAATGAGCAGTTCTTC.

Turning to this clonotype: The junction shows a germline mismatch at one end, possibly a read error. The chain employs TRBV6-1 and TRBJ2-3, with TRBD2 identical over 8 bases. In germline, CDR1 is MNHNS, CDR2 SASEGT. The CDR3 is 11 amino acids. Here the CDR3 reads CAGRLADTQYF. CDR3 bases: TGTGCCGGCAGACTAGCGGATACGCAGTATTTT.

The rearrangement joins TRBV7-3 to TRBJ2-1, with D possibly called TRBD1 or TRBD2 (6 bases each). Germline lookup yields CDR1 SGHTA and CDR2 FQGTGA. The length of the CDR3 is 15 residues. With 1 base removed from V and 6 bases from J, the gap between germline ends came to 13 bases. In DNA, the CDR3 is TGTGCCAGCAGCTTAAACGGGGGACACTTCAATGAGCAGTTCTTC. Protein sequence: CASSLNGGHFNEQFF.

In its sample, this clonotype was seen a few times. The chain recombines TRBV24-1 with TRBJ2-1; D is perhaps TRBD1 (6 bases). Germline-derived CDR1 and CDR2 are KGHDR and SFDVKD. CDR3 length: 15 amino acids. Trimming cost V 2 bases and J 4 bases, with 11 bases left between them. The chain's CDR3 is CATSDYGTLYNEQFF. DNA for the CDR3: TGTGCCACCAGTGATTACGGGACACTATACAATGAGCAGTTCTTC.

CDR3 DNA: TGCGCCAGCAGCTTGGGGGACAGGGCGACCTACGAGCAGTACTTC. Protein: CASSLGDRATYEQYF. This sequence joins TRBV5-1 and TRBJ2-7, with TRBD1 identical over 9 bases. Germline trimming cut 0 bases from V and 2 bases from J; bases unmatched to any gene: 3. CDR1 and CDR2 (germline): SGHRS, YFSETQ. The CDR3 has 15 amino acids.